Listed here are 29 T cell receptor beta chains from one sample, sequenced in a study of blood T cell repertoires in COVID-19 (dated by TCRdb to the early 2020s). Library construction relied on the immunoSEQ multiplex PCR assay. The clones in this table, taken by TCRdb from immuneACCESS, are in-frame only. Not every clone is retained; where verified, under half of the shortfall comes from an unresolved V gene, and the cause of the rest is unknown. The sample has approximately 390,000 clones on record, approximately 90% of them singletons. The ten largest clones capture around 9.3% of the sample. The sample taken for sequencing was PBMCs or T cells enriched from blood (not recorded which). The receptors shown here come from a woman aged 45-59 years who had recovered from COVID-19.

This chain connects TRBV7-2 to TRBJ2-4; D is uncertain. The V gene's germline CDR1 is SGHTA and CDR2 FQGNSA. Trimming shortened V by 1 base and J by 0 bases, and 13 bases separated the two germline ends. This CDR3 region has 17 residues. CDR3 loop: CASSLGHGGRAKNIQYF. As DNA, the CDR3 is TGTGCCAGCAGCTTAGGTCACGGCGGCCGAGCCAAAAACATTCAGTACTTC.

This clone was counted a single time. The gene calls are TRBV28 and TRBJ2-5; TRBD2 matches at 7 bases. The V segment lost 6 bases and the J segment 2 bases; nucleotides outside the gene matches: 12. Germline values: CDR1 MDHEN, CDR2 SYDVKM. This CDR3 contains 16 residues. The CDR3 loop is CASRPRAGELQETQYF. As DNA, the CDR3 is TGTGCCAGCAGACCCCGGGCGGGGGAGCTACAAGAGACCCAGTACTTC.

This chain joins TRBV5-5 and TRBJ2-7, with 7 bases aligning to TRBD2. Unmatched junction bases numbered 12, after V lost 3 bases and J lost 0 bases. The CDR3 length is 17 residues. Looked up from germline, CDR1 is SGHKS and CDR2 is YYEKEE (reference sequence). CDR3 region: CASSWRDLAVNSYEQYF. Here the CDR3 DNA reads TGTGCCAGCAGCTGGAGGGACCTAGCGGTAAACTCCTACGAGCAGTACTTC. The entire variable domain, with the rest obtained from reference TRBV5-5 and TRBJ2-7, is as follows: DAGVTQSPTHLIKTRGQQVTLRCSPISGHKSVSWYQQVLGQGPQFIFQYYEKEERGRGNFPDRFSARQFPNYSSELNVNALLLGDSALYLCASSWRDLAVNSYEQYFGPGTRLTVT.

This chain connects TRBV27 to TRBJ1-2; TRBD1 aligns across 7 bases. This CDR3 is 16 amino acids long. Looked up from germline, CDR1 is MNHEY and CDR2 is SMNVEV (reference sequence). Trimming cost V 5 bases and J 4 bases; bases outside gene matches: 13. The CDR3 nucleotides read TGTGCCAGCAGTGCTACCCTTGACAGGGCTGTCTATGGCTACACCTTC. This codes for CASSATLDRAVYGYTF.

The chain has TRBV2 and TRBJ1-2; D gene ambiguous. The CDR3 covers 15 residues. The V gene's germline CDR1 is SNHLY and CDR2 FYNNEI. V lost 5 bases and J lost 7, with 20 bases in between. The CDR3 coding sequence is TGTGCCAGCAGTACAGATGCAGTGGTTCGGGGTGGCTACACCTTC. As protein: CASSTDAVVRGGYTF.

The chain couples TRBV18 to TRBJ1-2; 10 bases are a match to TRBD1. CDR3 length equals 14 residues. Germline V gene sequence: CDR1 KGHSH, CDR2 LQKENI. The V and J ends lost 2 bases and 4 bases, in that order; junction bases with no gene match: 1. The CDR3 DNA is TGTGCCAGCTCACCAGGGACAGGGGTCTATGGCTACACCTTC. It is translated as CASSPGTGVYGYTF. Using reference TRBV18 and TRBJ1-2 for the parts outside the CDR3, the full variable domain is NAGVMQNPRHLVRRRGQEARLRCSPMKGHSHVYWYRQLPEEGLKFMVYLQKENIIDESGMPKERFSAEFPKEGPSILRIQQVVRGDSAAYFCASSPGTGVYGYTFGSGTRLTVV.

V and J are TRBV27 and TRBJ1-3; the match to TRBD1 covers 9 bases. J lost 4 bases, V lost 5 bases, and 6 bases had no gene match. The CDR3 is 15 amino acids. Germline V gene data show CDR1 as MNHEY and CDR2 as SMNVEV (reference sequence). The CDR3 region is CASSPGQGRGNTIYF. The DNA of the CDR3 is TGTGCCAGCAGTCCAGGACAGGGGAGGGGAAACACCATATATTTT.

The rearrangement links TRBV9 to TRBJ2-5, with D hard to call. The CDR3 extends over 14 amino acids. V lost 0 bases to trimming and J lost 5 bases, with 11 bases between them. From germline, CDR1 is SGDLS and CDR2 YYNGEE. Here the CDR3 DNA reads TGTGCCAGCAGCGTAGGGTCCAAACGGGAGACCCAGTACTTC. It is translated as CASSVGSKRETQYF.

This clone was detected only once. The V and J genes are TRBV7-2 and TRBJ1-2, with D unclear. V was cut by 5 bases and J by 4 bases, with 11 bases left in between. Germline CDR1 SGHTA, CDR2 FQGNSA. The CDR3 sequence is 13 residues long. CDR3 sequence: CASSPGLFYGYTF. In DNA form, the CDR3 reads TGTGCCAGCAGCCCCGGGTTGTTCTATGGCTACACCTTC.

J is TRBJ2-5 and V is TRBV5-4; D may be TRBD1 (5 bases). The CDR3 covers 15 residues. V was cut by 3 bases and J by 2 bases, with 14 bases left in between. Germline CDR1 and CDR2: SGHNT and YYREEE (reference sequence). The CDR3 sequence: CASSSEETVQETQYF. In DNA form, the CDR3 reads TGTGCCAGCAGCTCGGAAGAGACAGTACAAGAGACCCAGTACTTC.

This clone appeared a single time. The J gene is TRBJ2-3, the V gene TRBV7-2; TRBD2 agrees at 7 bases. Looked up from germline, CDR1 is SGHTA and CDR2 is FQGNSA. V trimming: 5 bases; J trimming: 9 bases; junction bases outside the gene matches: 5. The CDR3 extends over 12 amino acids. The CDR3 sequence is CASSLGGTTQYF. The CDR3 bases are TGTGCCAGCAGCCTCGGGGGGACGACGCAGTATTTT. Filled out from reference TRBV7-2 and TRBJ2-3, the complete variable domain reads GAGVSQSPSNKVTEKGKDVELRCDPISGHTALYWYRQSLGQGLEFLIYFQGNSAPDKSGLPSDRFSAERTGGSVSTLTIQRTQQEDSAVYLCASSLGGTTQYFGPGTRLTVL.

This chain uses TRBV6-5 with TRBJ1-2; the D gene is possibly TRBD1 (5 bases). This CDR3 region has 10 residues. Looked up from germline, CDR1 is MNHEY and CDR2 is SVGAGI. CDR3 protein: CAWGSDGYTF. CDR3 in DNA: TGTGCTTGGGGCTCGGATGGCTACACCTTC.

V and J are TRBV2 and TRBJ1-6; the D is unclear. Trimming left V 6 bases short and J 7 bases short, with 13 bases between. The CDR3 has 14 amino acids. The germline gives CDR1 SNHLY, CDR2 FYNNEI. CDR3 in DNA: TGTGCCAGCAGCGCCGGGTCCCCAAATTCACCCCTCCACTTT. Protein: CASSAGSPNSPLHF.

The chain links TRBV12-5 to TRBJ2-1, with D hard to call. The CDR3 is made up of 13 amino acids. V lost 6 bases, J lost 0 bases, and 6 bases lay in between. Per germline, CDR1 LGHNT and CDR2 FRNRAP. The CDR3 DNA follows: TGTGCTAGTGGGCGAAGCTCCTACAATGAGCAGTTCTTC. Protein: CASGRSSYNEQFF.

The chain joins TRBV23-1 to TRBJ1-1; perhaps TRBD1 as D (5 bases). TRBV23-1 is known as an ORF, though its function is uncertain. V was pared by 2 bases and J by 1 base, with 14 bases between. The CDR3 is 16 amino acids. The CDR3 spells CASSQEEGTANTEAFF. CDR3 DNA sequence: TGCGCCAGCAGTCAAGAGGAGGGGACGGCGAACACTGAAGCTTTCTTT.

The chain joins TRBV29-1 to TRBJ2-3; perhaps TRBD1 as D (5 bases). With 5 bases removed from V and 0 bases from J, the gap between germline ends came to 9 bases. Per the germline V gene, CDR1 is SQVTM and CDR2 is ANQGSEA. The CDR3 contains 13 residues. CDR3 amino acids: CSVKGLSTDTQYF. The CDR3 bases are TGCAGCGTTAAGGGGCTCAGCACAGATACGCAGTATTTT.

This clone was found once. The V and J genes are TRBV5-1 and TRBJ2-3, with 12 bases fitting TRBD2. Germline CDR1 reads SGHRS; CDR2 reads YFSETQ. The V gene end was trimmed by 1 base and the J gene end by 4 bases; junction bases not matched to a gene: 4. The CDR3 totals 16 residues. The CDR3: CASSLPSGGAADTQYF. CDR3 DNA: TGCGCCAGCAGCTTGCCTAGCGGGGGGGCGGCAGATACGCAGTATTTT.

For the CDR3, the DNA is TGCGCCAGCAGTCCACTGCGGGGGGGCGGGGATACGCAGTATTTT. It encodes CASSPLRGGGDTQYF. This chain uses TRBV5-1 with TRBJ2-3; 9 bases align to TRBD2. The J segment lost 6 bases and the V segment lost 5 bases, leaving 10 bases of the junction unmatched. The CDR3 sequence is 15 residues long. Germline V gene sequence: CDR1 SGHRS, CDR2 YFSETQ. Combining the CDR3 with reference TRBV5-1 and TRBJ2-3 gives the whole variable domain KAGVTQTPRYLIKTRGQQVTLSCSPISGHRSVSWYQQTPGQGLQFLFEYFSETQRNKGNFPGRFSGRQFSNSRSEMNVSTLELGDSALYLCASSPLRGGGDTQYFGPGTRLTVL.

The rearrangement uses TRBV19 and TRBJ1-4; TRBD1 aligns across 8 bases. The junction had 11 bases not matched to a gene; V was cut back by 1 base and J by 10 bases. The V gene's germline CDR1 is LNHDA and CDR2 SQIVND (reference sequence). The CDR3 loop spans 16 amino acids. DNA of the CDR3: TGTGCCAGTAGTATAGGACAGGGGCTTAATGGAGGAAAACTGTTTTTT. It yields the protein CASSIGQGLNGGKLFF.

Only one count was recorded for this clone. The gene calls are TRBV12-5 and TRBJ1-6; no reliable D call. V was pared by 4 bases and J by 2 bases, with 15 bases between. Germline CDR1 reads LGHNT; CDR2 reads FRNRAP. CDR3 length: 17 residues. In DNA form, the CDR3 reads TGTGCTAGTGGTTCCGTTCAAGGAGGAACCTATAATTCACCCCTCCACTTT. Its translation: CASGSVQGGTYNSPLHF.

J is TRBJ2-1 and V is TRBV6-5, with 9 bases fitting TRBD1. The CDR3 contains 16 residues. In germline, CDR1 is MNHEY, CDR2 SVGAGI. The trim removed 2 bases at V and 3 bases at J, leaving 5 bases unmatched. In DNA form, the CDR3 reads TGTGCCAGCAGTTACGATGGGACAGGGATCTACAATGAGCAGTTCTTC. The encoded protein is CASSYDGTGIYNEQFF.

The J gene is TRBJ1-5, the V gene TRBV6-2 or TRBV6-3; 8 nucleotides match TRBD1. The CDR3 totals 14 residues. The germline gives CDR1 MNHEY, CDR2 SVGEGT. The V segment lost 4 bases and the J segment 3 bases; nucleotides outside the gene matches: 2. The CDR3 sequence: CASSSDRANQPQHF. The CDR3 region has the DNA TGTGCCAGCAGTTCGGACAGGGCCAATCAGCCCCAGCATTTT.

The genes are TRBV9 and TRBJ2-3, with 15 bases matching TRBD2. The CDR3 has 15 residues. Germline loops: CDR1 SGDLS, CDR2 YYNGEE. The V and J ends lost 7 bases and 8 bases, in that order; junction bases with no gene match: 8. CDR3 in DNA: TGTGCCAGCGGGACCGGACTAGCGGGGGGGCGTACGCAGTATTTT. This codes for CASGTGLAGGRTQYF.

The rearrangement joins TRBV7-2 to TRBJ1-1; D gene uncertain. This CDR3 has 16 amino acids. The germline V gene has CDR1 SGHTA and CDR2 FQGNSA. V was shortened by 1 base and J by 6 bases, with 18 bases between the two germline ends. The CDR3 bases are TGTGCCAGCAGCTTAGGCGAACGGTGGAGAGGGCCTGAAGCTTTCTTT. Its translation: CASSLGERWRGPEAFF.

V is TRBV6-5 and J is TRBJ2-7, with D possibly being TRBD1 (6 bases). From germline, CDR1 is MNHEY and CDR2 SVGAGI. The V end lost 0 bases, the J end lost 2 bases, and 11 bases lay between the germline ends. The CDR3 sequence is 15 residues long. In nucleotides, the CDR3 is TGTGCCAGCAGTTACTCGGGGGCTTTCGCCTACGAGCAGTACTTC. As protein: CASSYSGAFAYEQYF.

The CDR3 sequence: CASTLTGGTEAFF. CDR3 sequence (DNA): TGTGCCAGCACCCTAACCGGAGGGACTGAAGCTTTCTTT. The rearrangement joins TRBV7-9 to TRBJ1-1; D ambiguous. Trimming cost V 7 bases and J 5 bases, with 14 bases left between them. Germline loops: CDR1 SEHNR, CDR2 FQNEAQ (reference sequence). The CDR3 sequence is 13 residues long.

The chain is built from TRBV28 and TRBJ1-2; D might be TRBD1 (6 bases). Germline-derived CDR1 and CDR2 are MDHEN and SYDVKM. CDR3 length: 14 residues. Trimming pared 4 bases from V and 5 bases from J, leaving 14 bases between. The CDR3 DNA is TGTGCCAGCAGTTCCTGGACAGTTCTGTATGGCTACACCTTC. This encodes CASSSWTVLYGYTF.

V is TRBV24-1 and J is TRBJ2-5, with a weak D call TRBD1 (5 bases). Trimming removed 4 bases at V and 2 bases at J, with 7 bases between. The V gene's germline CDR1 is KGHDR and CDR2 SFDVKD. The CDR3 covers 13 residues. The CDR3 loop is CATSEGAQETQYF. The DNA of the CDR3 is TGTGCCACCAGTGAAGGGGCGCAAGAGACCCAGTACTTC.

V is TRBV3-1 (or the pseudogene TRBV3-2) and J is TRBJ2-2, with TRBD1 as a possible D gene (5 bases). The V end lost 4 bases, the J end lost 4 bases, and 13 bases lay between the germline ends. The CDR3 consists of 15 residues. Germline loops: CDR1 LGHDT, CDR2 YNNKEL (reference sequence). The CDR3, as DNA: TGTGCCAGCAGCCCAGTTTATAGGGGCACCGGGGAGCTGTTTTTT. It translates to CASSPVYRGTGELFF.